The rows below give T cell receptor beta chains drawn from one sample of a study of T cells in Graves' hyperthyroidism and ophthalmopathy. In TCRdb, the multiplex PCR reads were re-called with MiXCR into one record per CDR3 protein. The sample lists roughly 600,000 distinct CDR3 sequences, approximately 15% occurring once. Sequencing input: blood. The receptors originated from a woman between 50 and 59 years old with Graves' ophthalmopathy. Each CDR3 is given with its conserved first and last residue. The D gene is left open where the match is weak. Not every row has a clone size; where given, it reads once, few, many or a size class.

clone_size | j_call | d_call | v_call | cdr3_nt | cdr3_aa
NA | TRBJ2-7 | NA | TRBV6-2/TRBV6-3 | TGTGCCAGCAGTTACCAGCCTTATACGGGCGAGCAGTACTTC | CASSYQPYTGEQYF
few | TRBJ2-7 | TRBD1 | TRBV7-2 | TGTGCCAGCAGCTCAGACCGAGACAGGGGGCTCGGCTACGAGCAGTACTTC | CASSSDRDRGLGYEQYF
few | TRBJ2-7 | NA | TRBV10-3 | TGTGCCATCAGTGGTGGGCAGGTCTCCTACGAGCAGTACTTC | CAISGGQVSYEQYF
NA | TRBJ2-5 | TRBD2 | TRBV6-1 | TGTGCCAGCAGCCCGACCACAAATTTAGCGGGAGAAGAGACCCAGTACTTC | CASSPTTNLAGEETQYF
NA | TRBJ2-5 | TRBD2 | TRBV10-3 | TGTGCCACCCTGGCTAGCGGATCTCAAGAGACCCAGTACTTC | CATLASGSQETQYF
NA | TRBJ2-3 | NA | TRBV5-1 | TGCGCCAGCAGCTTGGCCTCGTTTAGCACAGATACGCAGTATTTT | CASSLASFSTDTQYF
NA | TRBJ2-2 | TRBD2 | TRBV9 | TGTGCCAGCAGCGAAACCGGGACTAGGATCACCGGGGAGCTGTTTTTT | CASSETGTRITGELFF
many | TRBJ2-1 | NA | TRBV7-9 | TGTGCCAGCAGCCATGCAAAAGGGAGTGAGGAGCAGTTCTTC | CASSHAKGSEEQFF
NA | TRBJ2-3 | NA | TRBV6-1 | TGTGCCAGCGAGGGGGAAAGCACAGATACGCAGTATTTT | CASEGESTDTQYF
NA | TRBJ2-1 | NA | TRBV5-1 | TGCGCCAGCAGCTCGGTACGGGTGGGGAAGAGTGAGCAGTTCTTC | CASSSVRVGKSEQFF
many | TRBJ2-1 | TRBD2 | TRBV24-1 | TGTGCCACCAGTGATCCGGGGACTAGCGGAAGATACTACAATGAGCAGTTCTTC | CATSDPGTSGRYYNEQFF
many | TRBJ1-4 | NA | TRBV7-2 | TGTGCCAGCAGCTTAGCGCCCCCCGCACATGAAAAACTGTTTTTT | CASSLAPPAHEKLFF
NA | TRBJ2-7 | TRBD1 | TRBV3-1 | TGTGCCAGCAGCCCTACAGGGGGCCGAAGTCCCGAGCAGTACTTC | CASSPTGGRSPEQYF
few | TRBJ1-4 | NA | TRBV15 | TGTGCCACCTCCCGGGGGCTTTCTACTAATGAAAAACTGTTTTTT | CATSRGLSTNEKLFF
NA | TRBJ2-1 | TRBD1 | TRBV5-1 | TGCGCCAGCAGCTTCCGGGACAGGGACAACAATGAGCAGTTCTTC | CASSFRDRDNNEQFF
many | TRBJ1-2 | NA | TRBV3-1 | TGTGCCAGCAGCCAGTTTCGGACCAGCTATGGCTACACCTTC | CASSQFRTSYGYTF
few | TRBJ2-1 | NA | TRBV6-1 | TGTGCCAGCAGTCGTTACGCTCCCAATGAGCAGTTCTTC | CASSRYAPNEQFF
few | TRBJ1-3 | NA | TRBV30 | TGTGCCTGCACCGGGACCAGAAACACCATATATTTT | CACTGTRNTIYF
NA | TRBJ2-7 | TRBD1 | TRBV7-9 | TGTGCCAGCAGCTTAGCGCTAAGTGGACAGGGCTCCTACGAGCAGTACTTC | CASSLALSGQGSYEQYF
NA | TRBJ1-2 | TRBD1 | TRBV29-1 | TGCAGCGTTGAACTGGGGACAGGGAGAAACTATGGCTACACCTTC | CSVELGTGRNYGYTF
many | TRBJ2-3 | NA | TRBV5-1 | TGCGCCAGCAGCGCAACAACGGGAGATACGCAGTATTTT | CASSATTGDTQYF
many | TRBJ2-2 | TRBD1 | TRBV5-1 | TGCGCCAGCAGCTTTATGGGACAGTACACCGGGGAGCTGTTTTTT | CASSFMGQYTGELFF
many | TRBJ2-7 | NA | TRBV28 | TGTGCCAGCAGTTTAATCAGGGACATCTACGAGCAGTACTTC | CASSLIRDIYEQYF
many | TRBJ1-2 | NA | TRBV6-1 | TGTGCCAGCGGCCAGGGCCAATATGGCTACACCTTC | CASGQGQYGYTF
many | TRBJ2-1 | TRBD2 | TRBV5-1 | TGCGCCAGCAGCTTGGGAGGACTAGCGGGAGGAGGGCAGTTCTTC | CASSLGGLAGGGQFF
NA | TRBJ1-3 | NA | TRBV20-1 | TGCAGTGCTACCGCAGACGCTTCTGGAAACACCATATATTTT | CSATADASGNTIYF
NA | TRBJ1-5 | NA | TRBV29-1 | TGCAGCGTTACGGACAAATATAGCAATCAGCCCCAGCATTTT | CSVTDKYSNQPQHF
few | TRBJ1-2 | NA | TRBV12-3/TRBV12-4 | TGTGCCAGCAGTTCTCTGTTGACTGGCTACACCTTC | CASSSLLTGYTF
many | TRBJ2-1 | TRBD2 | TRBV11-3 | TGTGCCAGCAGCCCAAGAGCGGGAGACAATGAGCAGTTCTTC | CASSPRAGDNEQFF
many | TRBJ2-3 | TRBD2 | TRBV9 | TGTGCCAGCAGCGTAGGACTTTCGCTAGCGGGAGTCCAAAGGGGCACAGATACGCAGTATTTT | CASSVGLSLAGVQRGTDTQYF
few | TRBJ1-1 | NA | TRBV24-1 | TGTGCCACCAAAAAAACAGGGTCTGATGCTGAAGCTTTCTTT | CATKKTGSDAEAFF
many | TRBJ2-7 | NA | TRBV20-1 | TGCAGTGCTAGCCAGGGATCAGTCTACGAGCAGTACTTC | CSASQGSVYEQYF
few | TRBJ1-1 | NA | TRBV9 | TGTGCCAGCAGCGTAGGGGTGGGTAGGGAAGCTGAAGCTTTCTTT | CASSVGVGREAEAFF
many | TRBJ1-1 | TRBD1 | TRBV27 | TGTGCCAGCAGTTCCTATAAACCGCAGGGGGTGGGGACTGAAGCTTTCTTT | CASSSYKPQGVGTEAFF
many | TRBJ2-7 | TRBD2 | TRBV6-2/TRBV6-3 | TGTGCCAGCAGTTACCGACTAGCGGGGACCTACGAGCAGTACTTC | CASSYRLAGTYEQYF
many | TRBJ2-3 | NA | TRBV20-1 | TGCAGTGCCCGAGGGTGGGCAGATACGCAGTATTTT | CSARGWADTQYF
many | TRBJ2-7 | NA | TRBV27 | TGTGCCAGCAGTTTAAGGGACGCCGCTCTCGAGCAGTACTTC | CASSLRDAALEQYF
many | TRBJ2-7 | NA | TRBV20-1 | TGCAGTGCTAGCTCCGACTACGAGCAGTACTTC | CSASSDYEQYF
NA | TRBJ2-5 | TRBD2 | TRBV29-1 | TGCAGCACCAGACTAGCGGGAGTAGAGACCCAGTACTTC | CSTRLAGVETQYF
many | TRBJ2-3 | TRBD2 | TRBV5-1 | TGCGCCAGCACACTAGCGGGAGAGAGGGACGCCACAGATACGCAGTATTTT | CASTLAGERDATDTQYF
many | TRBJ2-5 | TRBD2 | TRBV7-7 | TGTGCTAGCAGCCCGGGACTAGCGACACCGGGAGAGACCCAGTACTTC | CASSPGLATPGETQYF
many | TRBJ1-1 | NA | TRBV12-3/TRBV12-4 | TGTGCCAGCCCACAAGACCGGGAGAACACTGAAGCTTTCTTT | CASPQDRENTEAFF
NA | TRBJ2-1 | TRBD2 | TRBV30 | TGTGCCTGGAATCTCGGCGGGAGGGCCGATGAGCAGTTCTTC | CAWNLGGRADEQFF
few | TRBJ2-7 | TRBD1 | TRBV6-2/TRBV6-3 | TGTGCCAGCGGGACAGGGAATTCCTACGAGCAGTACTTC | CASGTGNSYEQYF
NA | TRBJ1-3 | NA | TRBV6-1 | TGTGCCAGCGCCGCGAGATCGGGGGTTGGAAACACCATATATTTT | CASAARSGVGNTIYF
few | TRBJ1-1 | NA | TRBV10-3 | TGTGCCATCAGTGAGTCGAGCGGAATGAACACTGAAGCTTTCTTT | CAISESSGMNTEAFF
NA | TRBJ2-2 | TRBD1 | TRBV20-1 | TGCAGTGCTACAAACCGGGACAGGGGCACCGGGGAGCTGTTTTTT | CSATNRDRGTGELFF
few | TRBJ1-5 | NA | TRBV9 | TGTGCCAGCAGCGTAGGCGGTTTGATCAATCAGCCCCAGCATTTT | CASSVGGLINQPQHF
NA | TRBJ2-4 | NA | TRBV20-1 | TGCAGTGCCCTCAGACAGAGACTAGCCAAAAACATTCAGTACTTC | CSALRQRLAKNIQYF
few | TRBJ2-3 | NA | TRBV28 | TGTGCCAGCGGGAGTTTGACAGATACGCAGTATTTT | CASGSLTDTQYF
few | TRBJ2-7 | TRBD2 | TRBV29-1 | TGCAGCGTTGCAGCGGGGTACACCTACGAGCAGTACTTC | CSVAAGYTYEQYF
many | TRBJ1-1 | NA | TRBV3-1 | TGTGCCAGCAGTCATAACCAAAACACTGAAGCTTTCTTT | CASSHNQNTEAFF
few | TRBJ1-2 | TRBD1 | TRBV9 | TGTGCCAGCAGCGTAGGTTTACAGGGGGGCTATGGCTACACCTTC | CASSVGLQGGYGYTF
many | TRBJ1-5 | NA | TRBV18 | TGTGCCAGCTCACCATCAGGAGGGGACGATCAGCCCCAGCATTTT | CASSPSGGDDQPQHF
NA | TRBJ1-3 | NA | TRBV6-1 | TGTGCCAGCAGAGAAAACACCATATATTTT | CASRENTIYF